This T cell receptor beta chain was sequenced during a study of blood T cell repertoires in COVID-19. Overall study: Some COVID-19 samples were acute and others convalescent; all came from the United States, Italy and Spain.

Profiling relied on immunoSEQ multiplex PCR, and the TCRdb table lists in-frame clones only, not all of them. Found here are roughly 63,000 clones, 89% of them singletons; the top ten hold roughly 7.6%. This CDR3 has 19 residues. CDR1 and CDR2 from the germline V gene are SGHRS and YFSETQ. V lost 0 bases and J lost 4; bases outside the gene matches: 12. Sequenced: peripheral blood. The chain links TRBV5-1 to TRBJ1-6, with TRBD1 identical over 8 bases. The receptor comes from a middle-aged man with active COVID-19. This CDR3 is CASSLAGQAPKRYNSPLHF. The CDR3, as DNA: TGCGCCAGCAGCTTGGCGGGACAGGCCCCAAAACGGTATAATTCACCCCTCCACTTT.